The T cell receptor beta chain described here comes from a study of blood T cell repertoires in COVID-19. Losses at the gene ends were 4 bases for V and 8 bases for J; bases not matched to a gene: 10. The germline V gene has CDR1 SGHRS and CDR2 YFSETQ. The CDR3 is 15 amino acids. As processed by the authors: Reference gene primers were amplified, and this amplification served to estimate nucleated cell counts. Clones were sequenced by immunoSEQ multiplex PCR, and TCRdb holds only the in-frame ones, with some missing. From that table come the V and J calls and clone size; the DNA was used to work out D and trimming. The repertoire includes 150,000 to 200,000 clones, around 79% of them detected once, and 15% to 20% sits in the top ten.

V usage is TRBV5-1 and J usage is TRBJ2-1; 9 nucleotides agree with TRBD1. The sequenced sample was peripheral blood. This TCR was recovered from a man aged 60 to 69 with active or convalescent COVID-19. In nucleotides, the CDR3 is TGCGCCAGCAGCGTCGTCCCGGGACAGGGTTATGAGCAGTTCTTC. As protein: CASSVVPGQGYEQFF.